The clone carrying this T cell receptor (beta chain) was detected once. Profiled with immunoSEQ multiplex PCR; TCRdb holds only in-frame clones, not every one. The sample yields approximately 210,000 clones, 84% seen once. This entry belongs to a study of blood T cell repertoires in COVID-19. Study-wide context: Samples representing acute and convalescent COVID-19 were sourced from the United States, Italy and Spain.

The origin of this receptor is a woman aged 80 or over with COVID-19, enrolled during active disease. Sequences were obtained from peripheral blood.

The CDR3 nucleotides read TGTGCCAGTAGCCTACAGGGGAGCTTCATCAAGGGCTACACCTTC. Translating it yields CASSLQGSFIKGYTF. J is TRBJ1-2 and V is TRBV19; 7 nucleotides agree with TRBD1. Germline V gene data show CDR1 as LNHDA and CDR2 as SQIVND (reference sequence). Unmatched junction bases numbered 15, after V lost 6 bases and J lost 8 bases. The CDR3 totals 15 residues.